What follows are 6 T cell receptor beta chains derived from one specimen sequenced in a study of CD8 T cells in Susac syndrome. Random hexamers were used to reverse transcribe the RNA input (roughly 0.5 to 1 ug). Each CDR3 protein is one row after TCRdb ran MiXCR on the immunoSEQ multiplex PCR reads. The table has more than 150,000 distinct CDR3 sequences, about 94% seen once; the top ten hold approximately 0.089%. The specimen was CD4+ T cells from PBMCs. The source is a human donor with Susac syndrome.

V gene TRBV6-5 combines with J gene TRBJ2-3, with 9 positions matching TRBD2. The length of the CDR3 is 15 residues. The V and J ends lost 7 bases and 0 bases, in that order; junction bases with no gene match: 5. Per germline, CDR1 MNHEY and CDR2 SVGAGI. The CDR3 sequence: CASTRLAESTDTQYF. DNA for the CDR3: TGTGCCAGCACCAGACTAGCGGAAAGCACAGATACGCAGTATTTT.

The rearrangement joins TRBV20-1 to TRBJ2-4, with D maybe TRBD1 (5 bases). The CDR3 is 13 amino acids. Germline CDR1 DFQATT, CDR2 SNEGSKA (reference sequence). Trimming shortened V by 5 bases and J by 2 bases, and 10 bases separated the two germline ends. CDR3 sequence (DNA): TGCAGTGCTCTCAGGGTGTCCAAAAACATTCAGTACTTC. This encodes CSALRVSKNIQYF.

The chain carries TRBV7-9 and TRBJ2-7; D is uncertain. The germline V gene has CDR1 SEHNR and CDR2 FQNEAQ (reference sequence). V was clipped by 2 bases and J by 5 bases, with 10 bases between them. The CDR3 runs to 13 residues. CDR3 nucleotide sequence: TGTGCCAGCAGCTTAAACTCTGTCCACGAGCAGTACTTC. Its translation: CASSLNSVHEQYF.

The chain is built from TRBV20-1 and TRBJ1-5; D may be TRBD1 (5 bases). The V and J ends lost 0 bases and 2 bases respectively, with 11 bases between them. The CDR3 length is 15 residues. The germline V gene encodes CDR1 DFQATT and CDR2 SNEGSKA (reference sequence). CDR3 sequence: CSARDRQGRNQPQHF. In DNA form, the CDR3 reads TGCAGTGCTAGAGATCGGCAGGGCCGCAATCAGCCCCAGCATTTT.

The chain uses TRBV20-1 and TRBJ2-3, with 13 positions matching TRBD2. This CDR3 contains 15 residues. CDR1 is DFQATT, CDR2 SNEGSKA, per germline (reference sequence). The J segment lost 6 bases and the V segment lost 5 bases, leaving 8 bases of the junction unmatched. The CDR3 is CSAERGLAGWDTQYF. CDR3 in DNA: TGCAGTGCTGAAAGGGGACTAGCGGGATGGGATACGCAGTATTTT.

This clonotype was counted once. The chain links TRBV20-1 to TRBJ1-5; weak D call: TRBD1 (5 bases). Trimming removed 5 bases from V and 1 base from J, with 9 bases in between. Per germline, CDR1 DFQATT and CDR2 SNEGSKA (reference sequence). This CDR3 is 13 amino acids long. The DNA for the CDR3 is TGCAGTGCTGGGGGGGGGAGCAATCAGCCCCAGCATTTT. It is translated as CSAGGGSNQPQHF.